This T cell receptor beta chain was identified in a study of cytomegalovirus exposure and HLA in healthy donors. A remark on this clone: The antigen is not known.

Study-wide results and caveats: TCR beta chains numbering 150 to 200 were designated cytomegalovirus-associated. Most CMV-associated TCR beta chains appeared HLA-restricted in a later analysis.

As for the donors, each was a healthy bone marrow donor. 60 Vbeta and 13 Jbeta primers were used in PCR. Clones were sequenced by immunoSEQ multiplex PCR, and TCRdb holds only the in-frame ones, with some missing. This table has about 190,000 clones, roughly 80% appearing once. Germline V gene sequence: CDR1 SGHVS, CDR2 FQNEAQ. This CDR3 contains 13 residues. Trimming shortened V by 5 bases and J by 1 base, and 8 bases separated the two germline ends. The sequencing input was PBMCs. The sequence derives from a man in his fifties or sixties in good health and CMV-seronegative. This chain joins TRBV7-8 and TRBJ2-5, with a possible D match to TRBD2 (5 bases). DNA for the CDR3: TGTGCCAGCAGCCTACGGGGCCAAGAGACCCAGTACTTC. Its translation is CASSLRGQETQYF.